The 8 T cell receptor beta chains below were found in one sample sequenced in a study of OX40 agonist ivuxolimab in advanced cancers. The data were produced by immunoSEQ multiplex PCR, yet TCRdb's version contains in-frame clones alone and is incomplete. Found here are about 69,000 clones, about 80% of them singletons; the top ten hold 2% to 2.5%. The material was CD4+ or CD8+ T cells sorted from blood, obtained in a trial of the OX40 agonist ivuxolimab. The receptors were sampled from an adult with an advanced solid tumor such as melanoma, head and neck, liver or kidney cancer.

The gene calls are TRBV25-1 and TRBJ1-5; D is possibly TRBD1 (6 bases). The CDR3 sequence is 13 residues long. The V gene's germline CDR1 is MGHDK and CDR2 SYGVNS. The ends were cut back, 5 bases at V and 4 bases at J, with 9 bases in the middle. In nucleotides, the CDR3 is TGTGCCAGCAGTAGAGGGGGAAATCAGCCCCAGCATTTT. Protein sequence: CASSRGGNQPQHF.

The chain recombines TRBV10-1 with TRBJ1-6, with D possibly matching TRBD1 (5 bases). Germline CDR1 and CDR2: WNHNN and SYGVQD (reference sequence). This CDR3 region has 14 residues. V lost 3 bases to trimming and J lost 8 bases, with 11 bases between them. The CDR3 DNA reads TGCGCCAGCAGTGAAGGGGACGCATATTCACCCCTCCACTTT. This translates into CASSEGDAYSPLHF.

The CDR3 nucleotides are TGTGCCAGCAGCTTGGAGGGGCACACCGCGAACACCGGGGAGCTGTTTTTT. It is translated as CASSLEGHTANTGELFF. The chain combines TRBV5-6 with TRBJ2-2; possibly TRBD1 for D (5 bases). The V gene's germline CDR1 is SGHDT and CDR2 YYEEEE. Trimming pared 0 bases from V and 0 bases from J, leaving 12 bases between. The CDR3 consists of 17 residues.

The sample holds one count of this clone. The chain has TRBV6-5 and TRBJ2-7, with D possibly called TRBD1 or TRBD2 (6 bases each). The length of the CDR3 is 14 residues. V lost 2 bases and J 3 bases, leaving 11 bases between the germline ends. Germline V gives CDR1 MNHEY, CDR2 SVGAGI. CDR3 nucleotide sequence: TGTGCCAGCAGTTACAGAGGGGGAGGCTACGAGCAGTACTTC. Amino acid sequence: CASSYRGGGYEQYF.

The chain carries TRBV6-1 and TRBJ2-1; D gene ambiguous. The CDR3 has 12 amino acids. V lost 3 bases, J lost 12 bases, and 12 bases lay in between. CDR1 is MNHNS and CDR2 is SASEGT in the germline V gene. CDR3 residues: CASSDYTVGQFF. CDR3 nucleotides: TGTGCCAGCAGTGACTATACCGTAGGGCAGTTCTTC.

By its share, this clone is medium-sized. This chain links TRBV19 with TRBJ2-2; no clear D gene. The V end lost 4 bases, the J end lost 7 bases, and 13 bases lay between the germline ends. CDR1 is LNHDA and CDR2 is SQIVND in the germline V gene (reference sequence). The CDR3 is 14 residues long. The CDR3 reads CASSRSNHGGELFF. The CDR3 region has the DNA TGTGCCAGTAGTAGGAGCAACCACGGCGGGGAGCTGTTTTTT. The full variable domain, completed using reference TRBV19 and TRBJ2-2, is DGGITQSPKYLFRKEGQNVTLSCEQNLNHDAMYWYRQDPGQGLRLIYYSQIVNDFQKGDIAEGYSVSREKKESFPLTVTSAQKNPTAFYLCASSRSNHGGELFFGEGSRLTVL.

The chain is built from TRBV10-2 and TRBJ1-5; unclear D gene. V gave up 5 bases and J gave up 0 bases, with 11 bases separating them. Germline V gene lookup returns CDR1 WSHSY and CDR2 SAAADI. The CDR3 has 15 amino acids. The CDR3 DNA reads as TGCGCCAGCAGTTCCGAGAACAGTAGCAATCAGCCCCAGCATTTT. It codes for CASSSENSSNQPQHF.

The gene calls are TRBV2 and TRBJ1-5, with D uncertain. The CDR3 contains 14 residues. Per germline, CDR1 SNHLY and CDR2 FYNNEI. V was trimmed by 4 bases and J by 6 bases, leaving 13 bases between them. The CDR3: CASSAVEGSQPQHF. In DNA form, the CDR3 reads TGTGCCAGCAGTGCTGTGGAGGGAAGTCAGCCCCAGCATTTT.